The clone carrying this T cell receptor (beta chain) was picked up many times. The data derive from a study of T-cell reconstitution after alpha-beta-depleted transplantation in children. Unique molecular identifiers tagged the TCRbeta library. TCRdb re-analysed the PCR reads in MiXCR, keeping a single row per CDR3 protein. This sample yields over 85,000 distinct CDR3 sequences, of which approximately 10% are seen a single time; about 8.8% belongs to the top ten. CDR1 KGHSH and CDR2 LQKENI come from the germline V gene. V dropped 6 bases and J dropped 0; count of bases not matched to a gene: 3. CDR3 length: 14 amino acids.

The material was PBMCs from the stem cell graft donor, obtained from the stem cell graft. The chain couples TRBV18 to TRBJ2-7; 9 bases line up with TRBD2. This clonotype originated in a human donor who donated a stem cell graft to a child with acute lymphoblastic leukemia. Written as DNA, the CDR3 is TGTGCCAGCTCCGCGACTAGCGGCTCCTACGAGCAGTACTTC. This sequence encodes CASSATSGSYEQYF.